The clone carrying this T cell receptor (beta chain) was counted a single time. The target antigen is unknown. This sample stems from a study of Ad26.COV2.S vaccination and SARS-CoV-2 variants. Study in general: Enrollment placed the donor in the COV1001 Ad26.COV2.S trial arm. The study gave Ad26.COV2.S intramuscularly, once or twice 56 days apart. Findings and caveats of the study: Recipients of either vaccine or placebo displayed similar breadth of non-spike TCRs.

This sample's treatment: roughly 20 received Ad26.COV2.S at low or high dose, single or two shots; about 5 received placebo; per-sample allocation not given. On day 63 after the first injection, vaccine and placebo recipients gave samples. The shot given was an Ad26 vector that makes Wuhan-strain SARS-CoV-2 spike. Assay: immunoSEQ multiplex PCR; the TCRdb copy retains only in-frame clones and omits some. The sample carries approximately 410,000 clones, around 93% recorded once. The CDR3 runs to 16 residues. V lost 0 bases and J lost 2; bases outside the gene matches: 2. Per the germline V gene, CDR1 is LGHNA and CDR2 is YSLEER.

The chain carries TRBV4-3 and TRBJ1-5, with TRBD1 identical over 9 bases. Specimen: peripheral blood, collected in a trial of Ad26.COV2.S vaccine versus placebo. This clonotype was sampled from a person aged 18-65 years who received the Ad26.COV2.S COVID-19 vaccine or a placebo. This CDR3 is CASSQEDRGGNQPQHF. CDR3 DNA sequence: TGCGCCAGCAGCCAAGAGGACAGGGGCGGCAATCAGCCCCAGCATTTT.